The rows below give T cell receptor beta chains drawn from one sample of a study of blood T cell repertoires in COVID-19. TCRdb's copy holds only in-frame clones and misses some; the assay was immunoSEQ multiplex PCR. The sample has 80,000 to 90,000 clones, about 85% seen once. Sample: peripheral blood. The receptor source for this set is a woman in her 70s with acute or convalescent COVID-19. CDR3s leave out the opening cysteine and the closing phenylalanine or tryptophan. The order of the fields is V gene, clone size, CDR3 protein. Clone size is given for some rows only: seen once, a few or many times, or a class if the clone is expanded.

TRBV29-1 | . | SVGQGARTDTQY
TRBV15 | . | ATSRDRGPGNTIY
TRBV6-5 | . | ASSYGGGQGYPPLH
TRBV18 | few | ASSPNEQGYT
TRBV11-2 | . | ASSFGQGSSAGELF
TRBV7-8 | . | ASSPQTGSNQPQH
TRBV7-9 | . | ASSLNGRQNTEAF
TRBV24-1 | once | ATSDDTGGAGTDTQY
TRBV7-2 | . | ASSPRTGGASGTEQF
TRBV5-6 | . | ASSLAGGYTEAF
TRBV18 | . | ASSPGRDSNNSPLH
TRBV7-9 | . | ASSPLSSDRGRGETQY
TRBV5-1 | . | ASSGRQGRADTQY
TRBV30 | . | AWSVRRLRNTGELF
TRBV11-3 | once | ASSSRTIRDSLYGYT
TRBV12-5 | . | ASTGTSGGDNEQF
TRBV10-3 | . | AISESSGGGNQPQH
TRBV6-2/TRBV6-3 | few | ASSYLLIPGTEAF
TRBV19 | . | ASSFRTGTSYDEQF
TRBV7-8 | . | ASSFRAGGSNEQF
TRBV5-5 | . | ASSLQGGITEAF
TRBV11-3 | . | ASSKEMNTEAF
TRBV23-1 | . | ASSRGQGRSGANVLT
TRBV24-1 | . | ATSPGTSGRGDEQF
TRBV4-3 | . | ASSQVIRSSGPRATGELF